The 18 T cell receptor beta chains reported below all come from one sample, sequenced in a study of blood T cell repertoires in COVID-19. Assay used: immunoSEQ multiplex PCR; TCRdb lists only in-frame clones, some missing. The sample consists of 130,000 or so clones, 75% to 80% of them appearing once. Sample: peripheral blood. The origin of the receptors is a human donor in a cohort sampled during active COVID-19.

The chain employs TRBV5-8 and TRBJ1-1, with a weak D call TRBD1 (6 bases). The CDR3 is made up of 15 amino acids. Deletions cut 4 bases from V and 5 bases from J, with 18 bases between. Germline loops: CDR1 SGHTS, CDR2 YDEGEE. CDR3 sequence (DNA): TGTGCCAGCAGCGTCGGGGGGCGTAGTATTACTGAAGCTTTCTTT. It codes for CASSVGGRSITEAFF.

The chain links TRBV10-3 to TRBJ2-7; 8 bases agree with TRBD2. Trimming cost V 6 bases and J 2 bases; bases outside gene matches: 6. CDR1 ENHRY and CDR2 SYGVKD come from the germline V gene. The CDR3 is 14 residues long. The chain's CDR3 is CAIRDSGVTYEQYF. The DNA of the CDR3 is TGTGCCATCAGAGATAGCGGGGTTACCTACGAGCAGTACTTC.

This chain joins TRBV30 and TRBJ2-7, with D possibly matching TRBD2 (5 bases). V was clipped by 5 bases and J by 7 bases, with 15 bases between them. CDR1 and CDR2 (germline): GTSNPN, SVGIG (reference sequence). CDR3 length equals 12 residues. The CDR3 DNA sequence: TGTGCCTGGGATCGACCGGCGGGTGAGCAGTACTTC. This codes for CAWDRPAGEQYF.

CDR3 nucleotide sequence: TGTGCCAGCTCATCGACTTCAGGGGTTGACAATCAGCCCCAGCATTTT. Protein product: CASSSTSGVDNQPQHF. The V call is TRBV18, the J call TRBJ1-5, with a tentative D call TRBD1 (6 bases). Germline CDR1 KGHSH, CDR2 LQKENI. CDR3 length equals 16 residues. The V gene lost 5 bases and the J gene lost 3 bases, with 17 bases spanning the gap.

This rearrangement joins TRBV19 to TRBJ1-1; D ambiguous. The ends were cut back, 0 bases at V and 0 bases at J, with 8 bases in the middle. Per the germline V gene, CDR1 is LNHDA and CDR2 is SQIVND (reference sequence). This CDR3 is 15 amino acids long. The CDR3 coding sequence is TGTGCCAGTAGTATAGACCGGGGAATGAACACTGAAGCTTTCTTT. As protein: CASSIDRGMNTEAFF.

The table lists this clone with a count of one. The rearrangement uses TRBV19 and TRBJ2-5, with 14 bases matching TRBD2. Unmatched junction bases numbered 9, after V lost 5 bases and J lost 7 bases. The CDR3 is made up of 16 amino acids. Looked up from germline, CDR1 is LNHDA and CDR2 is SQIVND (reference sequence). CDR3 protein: CASSPTGLAGDGTQYF. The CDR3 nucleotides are TGTGCCAGTAGTCCCACGGGACTAGCGGGAGACGGGACCCAGTACTTC.

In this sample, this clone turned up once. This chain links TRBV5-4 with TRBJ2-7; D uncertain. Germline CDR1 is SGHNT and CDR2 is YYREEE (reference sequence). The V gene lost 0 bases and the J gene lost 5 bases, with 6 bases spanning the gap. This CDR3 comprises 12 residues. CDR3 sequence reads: CASSLESHEQYF. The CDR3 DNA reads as TGTGCCAGCAGCTTGGAGAGCCACGAGCAGTACTTC.

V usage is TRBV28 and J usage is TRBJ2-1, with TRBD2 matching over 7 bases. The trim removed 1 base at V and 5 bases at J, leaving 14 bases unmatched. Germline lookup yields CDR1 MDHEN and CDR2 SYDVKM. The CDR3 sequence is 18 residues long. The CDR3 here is CASSLYYRMLAANNEQFF. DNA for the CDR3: TGTGCCAGCAGTTTATATTACCGAATGCTAGCGGCCAACAATGAGCAGTTCTTC.

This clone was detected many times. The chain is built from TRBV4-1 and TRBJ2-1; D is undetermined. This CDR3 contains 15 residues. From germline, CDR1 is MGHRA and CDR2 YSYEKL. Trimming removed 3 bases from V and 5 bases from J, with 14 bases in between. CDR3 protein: CASSHTTGSHNEQFF. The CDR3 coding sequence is TGCGCCAGCAGCCATACGACTGGGTCCCACAATGAGCAGTTCTTC.

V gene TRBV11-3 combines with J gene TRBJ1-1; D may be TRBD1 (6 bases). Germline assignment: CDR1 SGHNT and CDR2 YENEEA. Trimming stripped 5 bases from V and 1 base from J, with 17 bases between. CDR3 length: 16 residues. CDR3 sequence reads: CASSDRDILKNTEAFF. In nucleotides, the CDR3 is TGTGCCAGCAGCGACCGGGACATCCTAAAGAACACTGAAGCTTTCTTT.

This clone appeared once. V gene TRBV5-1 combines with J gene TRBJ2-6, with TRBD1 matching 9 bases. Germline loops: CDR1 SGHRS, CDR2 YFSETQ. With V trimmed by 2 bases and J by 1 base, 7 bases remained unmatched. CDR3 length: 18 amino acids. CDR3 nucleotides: TGCGCCAGCAGCTTTGGGGACAGGGATGGTTCTGGGGCCAACGTCCTGACTTTC. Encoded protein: CASSFGDRDGSGANVLTF.

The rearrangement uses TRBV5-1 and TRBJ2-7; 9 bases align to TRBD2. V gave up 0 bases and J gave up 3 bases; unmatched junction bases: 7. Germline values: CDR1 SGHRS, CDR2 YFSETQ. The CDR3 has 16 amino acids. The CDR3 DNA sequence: TGCGCCAGCAGCTTGGCGGCTAGCGGGGCCGGCTACGAGCAGTACTTC. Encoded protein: CASSLAASGAGYEQYF.

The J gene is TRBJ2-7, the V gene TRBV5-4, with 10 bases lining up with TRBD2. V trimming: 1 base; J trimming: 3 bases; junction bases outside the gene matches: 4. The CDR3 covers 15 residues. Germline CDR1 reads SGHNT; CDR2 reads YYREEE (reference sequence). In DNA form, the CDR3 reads TGTGCCAGCAGCTTGCCTCTAGCGGGAGTCTACGAGCAGTACTTC. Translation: CASSLPLAGVYEQYF.

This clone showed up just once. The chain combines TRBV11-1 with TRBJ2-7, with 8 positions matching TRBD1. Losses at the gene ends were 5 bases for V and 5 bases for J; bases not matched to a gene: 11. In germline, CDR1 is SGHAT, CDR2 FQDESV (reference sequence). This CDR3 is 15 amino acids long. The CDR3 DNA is TGTGCCAGCAGCCCCACCCGGACAGGGAGGAACGAGCAGTACTTC. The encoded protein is CASSPTRTGRNEQYF.

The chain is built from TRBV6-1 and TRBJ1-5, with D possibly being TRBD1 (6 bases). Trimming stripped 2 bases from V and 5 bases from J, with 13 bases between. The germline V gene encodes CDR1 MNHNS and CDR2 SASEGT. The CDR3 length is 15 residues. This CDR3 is CASSEWGTNHQPQHF. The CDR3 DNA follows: TGTGCCAGCAGTGAATGGGGGACAAATCATCAGCCCCAGCATTTT.

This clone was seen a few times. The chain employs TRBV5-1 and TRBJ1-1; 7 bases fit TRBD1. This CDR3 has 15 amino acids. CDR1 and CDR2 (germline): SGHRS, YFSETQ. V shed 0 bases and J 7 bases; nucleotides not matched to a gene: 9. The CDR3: CASSLVTGEKVEAFF. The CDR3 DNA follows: TGCGCCAGCAGCTTGGTAACAGGGGAGAAGGTTGAAGCTTTCTTT.

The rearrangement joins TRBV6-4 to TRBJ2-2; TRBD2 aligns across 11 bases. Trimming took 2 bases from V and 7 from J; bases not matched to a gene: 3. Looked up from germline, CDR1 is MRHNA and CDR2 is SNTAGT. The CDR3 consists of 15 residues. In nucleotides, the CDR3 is TGTGCCAGCAGTGACACCGGGACTAGCGGCGGGGAGCTGTTTTTT. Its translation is CASSDTGTSGGELFF.

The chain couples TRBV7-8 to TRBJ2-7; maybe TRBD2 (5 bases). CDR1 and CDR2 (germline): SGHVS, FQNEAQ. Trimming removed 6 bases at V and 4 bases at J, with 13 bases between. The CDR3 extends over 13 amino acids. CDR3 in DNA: TGTGCCAGCAGATCCCGTGAGGGATACGAGCAGTACTTC. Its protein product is CASRSREGYEQYF.